The 9 T cell receptor beta chains below all came from one sample that was sequenced in a study of cytotoxic CD8 clonotypes in ibrutinib-treated CLL (dated by TCRdb to about 2021). The library came from the immunoSEQ multiplex PCR assay. TCRdb limited this immuneACCESS table to in-frame rearrangements with V and J called. A share of clones is missing; checked studies link under half to unresolved V genes, and the rest is unexplained. The sample contains some 15,000 clones, roughly 67% of them found a single time. 40% of the sample is held by the ten biggest clonotypes. The material sequenced was PBMCs, taken before ibrutinib treatment. These receptors all come from a human donor with chronic lymphocytic leukemia.

V gene TRBV10-1 combines with J gene TRBJ2-5; 8 nucleotides line up with TRBD1. Germline V gene lookup returns CDR1 WNHNN and CDR2 SYGVQD (reference sequence). This CDR3 has 14 residues. V was clipped by 5 bases and J by 4 bases; unmatched bases: 6. The CDR3 DNA reads as TGCGCCAGCAGTCTGGACAGGGTGGGAGAGACCCAGTACTTC. The encoded protein is CASSLDRVGETQYF.

This chain uses TRBV7-9 with TRBJ1-1, with 9 bases lining up with TRBD1. Germline V lookup: CDR1 SEHNR, CDR2 FQNEAQ (reference sequence). J gave up 0 bases and V 5 bases, and 4 bases lay outside the gene matches. The CDR3 runs 15 residues. CDR3 coding DNA: TGTGCCAGCAGCGAGGGACAGGGACTGAACACTGAAGCTTTCTTT. As protein: CASSEGQGLNTEAFF.

In its sample, this clone was seen a few times. The chain employs TRBV11-2 and TRBJ1-3, with 7 bases aligning to TRBD1. Germline loops: CDR1 SGHAT, CDR2 FQNNGV. The V segment lost 3 bases and the J segment 2 bases; nucleotides outside the gene matches: 10. The CDR3 extends over 17 amino acids. CDR3 region: CASSFSARDRAGNTIYF. The CDR3 nucleotides are TGTGCCAGCAGCTTCTCCGCCCGAGACAGGGCTGGAAACACCATATATTTT. Full variable domain (outside the CDR3, taken from reference TRBV11-2 and TRBJ1-3): EAGVAQSPRYKIIEKRQSVAFWCNPISGHATLYWYQQILGQGPKLLIQFQNNGVVDDSQLPKDRFSAERLKGVDSTLKIQPAKLEDSAVYLCASSFSARDRAGNTIYFGEGSWLTVV.

DNA for the CDR3: TGTGCCAGCTCACCAGGCAGAGTCCAAGAGACCCAGTACTTC. It codes for CASSPGRVQETQYF. The V call is TRBV18, the J call TRBJ2-5; no clear D. This CDR3 spans 14 amino acids. Trimming left V 2 bases short and J 1 base short, with 8 bases between. Germline V gene sequence: CDR1 KGHSH, CDR2 LQKENI.

This chain uses TRBV9 with TRBJ1-2; tentative D call: TRBD1 (5 bases). Trimming left V 0 bases short and J 8 bases short, with 8 bases between. Germline V gene data show CDR1 as SGDLS and CDR2 as YYNGEE. This CDR3 spans 12 amino acids. The CDR3 sequence: CASSVVGDGYTF. The CDR3 region has the DNA TGTGCCAGCAGCGTAGTGGGGGACGGCTACACCTTC.

The CDR3 nucleotides read TGTGCCAGTAGTATAAGAGGGGCCTCCTCTGGAAACACCATATATTTT. Amino acid sequence: CASSIRGASSGNTIYF. The chain combines TRBV19 with TRBJ1-3; D might be TRBD1 (5 bases). This CDR3 has 16 amino acids. Germline values: CDR1 LNHDA, CDR2 SQIVND (reference sequence). V was clipped by 2 bases and J by 0 bases, with 11 bases between them.

As to this clone: An end of the junction does not agree with germline; a read error may underlie this. The rearrangement uses TRBV14 and TRBJ1-6; no definite D call. Germline loops: CDR1 SGHDN, CDR2 FVKESK. The CDR3 is made up of 17 amino acids. The CDR3 DNA reads TGTGCCAGCAGCCAAGAGCCAACGCTCTCAGTCGTCTCACCCCCCCACTTT. It is translated as CASSQEPTLSVVSPPHF.

This rearrangement joins TRBV7-9 to TRBJ2-2, with D possibly matching TRBD1 (5 bases). CDR1 and CDR2 (germline): SEHNR, FQNEAQ (reference sequence). The CDR3 spans 15 residues. The V and J ends lost 7 bases and 1 base respectively, with 13 bases between them. The CDR3 region is CASKTDSLNTGELFF. The CDR3 nucleotides are TGTGCCAGCAAGACAGATTCGCTGAACACCGGGGAGCTGTTTTTT.

This clone was seen ten or more times. V usage is TRBV19 and J usage is TRBJ2-7, with 10 bases that match TRBD2. The germline V gene has CDR1 LNHDA and CDR2 SQIVND (reference sequence). With 4 bases clipped from V and 3 bases from J, the junction kept 9 bases outside the gene matches. The CDR3 is 16 amino acids. The CDR3 loop reads CASSTTIAGGYYEQYF. The CDR3 DNA reads TGTGCCAGTAGTACGACGATAGCGGGGGGCTACTACGAGCAGTACTTC.